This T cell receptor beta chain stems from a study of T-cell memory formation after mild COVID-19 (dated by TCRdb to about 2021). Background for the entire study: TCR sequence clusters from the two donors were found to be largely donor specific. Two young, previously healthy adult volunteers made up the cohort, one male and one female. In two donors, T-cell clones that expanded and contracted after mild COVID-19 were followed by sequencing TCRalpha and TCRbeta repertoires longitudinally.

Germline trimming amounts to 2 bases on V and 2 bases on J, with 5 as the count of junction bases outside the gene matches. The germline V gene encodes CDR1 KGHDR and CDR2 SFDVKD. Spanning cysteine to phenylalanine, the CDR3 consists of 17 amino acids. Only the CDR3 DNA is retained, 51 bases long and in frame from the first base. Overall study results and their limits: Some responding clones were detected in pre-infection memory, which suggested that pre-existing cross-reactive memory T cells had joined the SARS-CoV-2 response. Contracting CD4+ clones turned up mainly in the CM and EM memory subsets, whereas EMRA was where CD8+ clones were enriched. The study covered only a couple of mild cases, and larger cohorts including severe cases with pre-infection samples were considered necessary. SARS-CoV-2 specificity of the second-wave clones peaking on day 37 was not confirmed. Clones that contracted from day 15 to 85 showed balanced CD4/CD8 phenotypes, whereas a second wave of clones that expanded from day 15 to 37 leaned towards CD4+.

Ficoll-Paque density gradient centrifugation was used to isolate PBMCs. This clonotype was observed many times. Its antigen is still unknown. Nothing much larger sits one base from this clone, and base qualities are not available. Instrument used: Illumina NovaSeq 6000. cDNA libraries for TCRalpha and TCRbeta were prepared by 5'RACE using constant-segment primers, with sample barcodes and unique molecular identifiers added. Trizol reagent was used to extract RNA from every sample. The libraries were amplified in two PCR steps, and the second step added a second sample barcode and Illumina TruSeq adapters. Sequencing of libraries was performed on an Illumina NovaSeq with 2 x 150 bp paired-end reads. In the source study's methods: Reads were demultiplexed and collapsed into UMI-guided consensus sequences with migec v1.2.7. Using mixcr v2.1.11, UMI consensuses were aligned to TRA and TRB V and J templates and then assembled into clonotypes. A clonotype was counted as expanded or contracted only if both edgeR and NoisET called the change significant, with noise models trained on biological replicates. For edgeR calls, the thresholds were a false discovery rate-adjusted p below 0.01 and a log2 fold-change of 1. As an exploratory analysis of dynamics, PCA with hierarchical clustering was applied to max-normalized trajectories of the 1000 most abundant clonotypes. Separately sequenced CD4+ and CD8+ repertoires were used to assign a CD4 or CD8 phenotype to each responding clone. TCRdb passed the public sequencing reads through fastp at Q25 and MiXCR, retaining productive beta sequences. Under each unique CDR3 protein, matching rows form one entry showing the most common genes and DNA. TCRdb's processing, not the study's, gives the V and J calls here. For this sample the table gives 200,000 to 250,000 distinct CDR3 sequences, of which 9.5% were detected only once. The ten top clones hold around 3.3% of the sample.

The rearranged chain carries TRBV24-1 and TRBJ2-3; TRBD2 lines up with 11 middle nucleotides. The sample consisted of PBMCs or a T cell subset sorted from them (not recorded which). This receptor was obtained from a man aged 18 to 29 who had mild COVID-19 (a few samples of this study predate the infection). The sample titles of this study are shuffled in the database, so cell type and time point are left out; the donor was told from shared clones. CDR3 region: CATSDSPGLADTDTQYF. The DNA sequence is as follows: TGTGCCACCAGTGATTCCCCGGGACTAGCGGACACAGATACGCAGTATTTT.